This T cell receptor beta chain was documented in a study of cytomegalovirus exposure and HLA in healthy donors. Study-level information: Unique TCRs numbering approximately 81 million, obtained from HLA-typed donors, made up an early data release.

Germline V gene data show CDR1 as SGHTA and CDR2 as FQGTGA. The CDR3 consists of 13 residues. V was trimmed by 5 bases and J by 1 base, leaving 8 bases between them. Concerning this clone: What it recognizes is unknown.

Overall study results and limits: Later genetic work tied a missense DCLRE1C variant to beta-chain V and J trimming. Earlier results showed most TCR beta V segments being productive about 90% or about 30% of the time. Of the V segments, some could not be distinguished, including TRBV6-2 and TRBV6-3, and were excluded.

The PCR had 60 Vbeta and 13 Jbeta primers. The data were produced by immunoSEQ multiplex PCR, yet TCRdb's version contains in-frame clones alone and is incomplete. Here the sample spans approximately 150,000 clones, 75% to 85% being singletons. Specimen: PBMCs. The receptor's source is a woman in her forties in good health and CMV-seropositive. The rearrangement uses TRBV7-3 and TRBJ2-5; D perhaps matches TRBD2 (6 bases). CDR3 nucleotides: TGTGCCAGCAGCGCGGGACTCCAAGAGACCCAGTACTTC. This translates into CASSAGLQETQYF.